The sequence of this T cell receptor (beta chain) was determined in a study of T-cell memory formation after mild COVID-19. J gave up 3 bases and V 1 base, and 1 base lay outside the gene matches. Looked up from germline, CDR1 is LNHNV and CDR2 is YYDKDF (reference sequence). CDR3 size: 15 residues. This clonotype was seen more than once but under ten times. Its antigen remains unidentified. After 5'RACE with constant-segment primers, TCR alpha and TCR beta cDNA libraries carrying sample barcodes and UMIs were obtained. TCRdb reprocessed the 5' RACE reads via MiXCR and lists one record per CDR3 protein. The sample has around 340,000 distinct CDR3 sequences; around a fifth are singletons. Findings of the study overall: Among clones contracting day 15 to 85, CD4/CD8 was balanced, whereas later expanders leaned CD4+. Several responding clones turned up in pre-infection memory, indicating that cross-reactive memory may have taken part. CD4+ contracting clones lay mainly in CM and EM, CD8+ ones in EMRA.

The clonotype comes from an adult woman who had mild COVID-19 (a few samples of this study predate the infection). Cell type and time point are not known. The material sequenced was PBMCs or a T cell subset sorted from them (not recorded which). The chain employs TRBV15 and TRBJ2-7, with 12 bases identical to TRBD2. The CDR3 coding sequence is TGTGCCACCAGCAGAGGACTAGCGGGAGTCTACGAGCAGTACTTC. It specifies CATSRGLAGVYEQYF. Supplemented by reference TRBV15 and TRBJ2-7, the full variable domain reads DAMVIQNPRYQVTQFGKPVTLSCSQTLNHNVMYWYQQKSSQAPKLLFHYYDKDFNNEADTPDNFQSRRPNTSFCFLDIRSPGLGDTAMYLCATSRGLAGVYEQYFGPGTRLTVT.